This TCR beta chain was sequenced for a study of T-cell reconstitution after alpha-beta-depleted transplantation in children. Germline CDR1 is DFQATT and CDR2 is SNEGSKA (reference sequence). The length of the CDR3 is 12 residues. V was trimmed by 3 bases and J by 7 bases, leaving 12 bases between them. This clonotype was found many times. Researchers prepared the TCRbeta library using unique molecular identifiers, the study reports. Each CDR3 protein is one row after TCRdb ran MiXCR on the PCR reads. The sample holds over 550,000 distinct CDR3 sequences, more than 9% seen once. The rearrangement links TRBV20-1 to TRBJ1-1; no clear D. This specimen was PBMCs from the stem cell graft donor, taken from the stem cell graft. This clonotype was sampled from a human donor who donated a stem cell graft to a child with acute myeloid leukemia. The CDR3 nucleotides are TGCAGTGCTAGTGCCGCAGGAGGTGAAGCTTTCTTT. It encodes CSASAAGGEAFF.